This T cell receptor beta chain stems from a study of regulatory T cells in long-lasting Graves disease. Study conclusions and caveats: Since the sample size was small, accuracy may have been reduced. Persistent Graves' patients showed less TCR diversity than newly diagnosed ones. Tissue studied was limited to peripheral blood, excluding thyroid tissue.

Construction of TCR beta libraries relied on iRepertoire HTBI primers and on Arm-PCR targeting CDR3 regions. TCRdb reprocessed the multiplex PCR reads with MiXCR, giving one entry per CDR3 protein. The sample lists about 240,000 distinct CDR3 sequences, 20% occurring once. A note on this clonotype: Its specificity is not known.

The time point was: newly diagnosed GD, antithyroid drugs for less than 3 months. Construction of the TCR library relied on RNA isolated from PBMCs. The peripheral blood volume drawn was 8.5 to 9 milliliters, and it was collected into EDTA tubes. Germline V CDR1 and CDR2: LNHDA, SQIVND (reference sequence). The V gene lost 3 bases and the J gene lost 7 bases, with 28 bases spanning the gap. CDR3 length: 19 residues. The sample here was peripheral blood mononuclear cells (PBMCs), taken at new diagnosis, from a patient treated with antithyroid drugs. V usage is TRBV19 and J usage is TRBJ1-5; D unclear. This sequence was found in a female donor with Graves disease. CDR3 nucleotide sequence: TGTGCCAGTAGTATTACTGCCGGGCGAGCGAACACCGGGGAGCAGCCCCAGCATTTT. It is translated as CASSITAGRANTGEQPQHF. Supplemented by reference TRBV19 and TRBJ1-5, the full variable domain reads DGGITQSPKYLFRKEGQNVTLSCEQNLNHDAMYWYRQDPGQGLRLIYYSQIVNDFQKGDIAEGYSVSREKKESFPLTVTSAQKNPTAFYLCASSITAGRANTGEQPQHFGDGTRLSIL.